The 20 T cell receptor beta chains in this list originate from one sample, sequenced in a study of T cells in Graves' hyperthyroidism and ophthalmopathy. The investigators amplified TCR beta CDR3 regions from RNA transcripts. HTBI primers were the set used in a first-round RT-PCR of the TCR CDR3. TCRdb re-derived calls from the multiplex PCR reads in MiXCR, one entry per CDR3 protein. This table holds hundreds of thousands of distinct CDR3 sequences, about 14% found once. The source material was blood. The origin of the receptors is a man aged 18-30 years with Graves' ophthalmopathy.

This clonotype was counted between two and nine times. Being one base from a much bigger clone, this may be a read error. The chain couples TRBV11-2 to TRBJ2-1, with D perhaps being TRBD1 or TRBD2 (5 bases each). Between the trimmed V and J ends, which lost 8 bases and 8 bases, there was a span of 10 bases. This CDR3 has 11 residues. Germline CDR1 is SGHAT and CDR2 is FQNNGV. The CDR3 nucleotides read TGTGCCAGCGGGACCTCAGATGAGCAGTTCTTC. Protein: CASGTSDEQFF.

This clonotype was found many times. The chain links TRBV11-2 to TRBJ1-4, with D tentatively TRBD1 (5 bases). Germline V gives CDR1 SGHAT, CDR2 FQNNGV. Trimming removed 4 bases from V and 5 bases from J, with 14 bases in between. The CDR3 length is 15 residues. The CDR3 loop is CASSWRPKGNEKLFF. CDR3 bases: TGTGCCAGCAGCTGGCGGCCAAAGGGGAATGAAAAACTGTTTTTT. The variable domain in full, with the rest retrieved from reference TRBV11-2 and TRBJ1-4, is EAGVAQSPRYKIIEKRQSVAFWCNPISGHATLYWYQQILGQGPKLLIQFQNNGVVDDSQLPKDRFSAERLKGVDSTLKIQPAKLEDSAVYLCASSWRPKGNEKLFFGSGTQLSVL.

The V gene is TRBV10-1, the J gene TRBJ2-2, with D possibly being TRBD2 (5 bases). CDR3 length equals 12 residues. The V gene's germline CDR1 is WNHNN and CDR2 SYGVQD (reference sequence). The V gene lost 7 bases and the J gene lost 4 bases, with 7 bases spanning the gap. Here the CDR3 DNA reads TGCGCCAGCACGGCGGGCACCGGGGAGCTGTTTTTT. Protein sequence: CASTAGTGELFF.

The gene calls are TRBV20-1 and TRBJ1-5; TRBD1 agrees at 10 bases. Germline V gives CDR1 DFQATT, CDR2 SNEGSKA (reference sequence). Trimming cost V 1 base and J 2 bases; bases outside gene matches: 5. CDR3 length: 16 residues. This chain's CDR3 is CSARVSGTGGNQPQHF. DNA of the CDR3: TGCAGTGCTAGAGTCAGCGGGACAGGGGGCAATCAGCCCCAGCATTTT.

In this sample, this clonotype turned up many times. The chain carries TRBV12-5 and TRBJ2-3; the D is unclear. The CDR3 is 12 residues long. V was cut by 3 bases and J by 2 bases, with 3 bases left in between. The germline V gene has CDR1 LGHNT and CDR2 FRNRAP. CDR3 nucleotides: TGTGCTAGTGGTTTTGACACAGATACGCAGTATTTT. It is translated as CASGFDTDTQYF. Based on the CDR3 plus reference TRBV12-5 and TRBJ2-3, the full variable domain is DARVTQTPRHKVTEMGQEVTMRCQPILGHNTVFWYRQTMMQGLELLAYFRNRAPLDDSGMPKDRFSAEMPDATLATLKIQPSEPRDSAVYFCASGFDTDTQYFGPGTRLTVL.

Many counts were recorded for this clonotype. The rearrangement uses TRBV11-2 and TRBJ2-7, with 12 bases aligning to TRBD2. CDR3 length: 16 residues. The V gene's germline CDR1 is SGHAT and CDR2 FQNNGV. Trimming removed 4 bases from V and 6 bases from J; junction bases left unmatched: 10. The CDR3 reads CASSWSLKGLAGEQYF. Here the CDR3 DNA reads TGTGCCAGCAGCTGGTCCTTAAAGGGACTAGCGGGCGAGCAGTACTTC.

This clonotype came up a few times. The chain links TRBV4-1 to TRBJ2-1; D is undetermined. The CDR3 sequence is 17 residues long. Trimming took off 2 bases at V and 6 bases at J, with 20 bases between the two ends. In germline, CDR1 is MGHRA, CDR2 YSYEKL. CDR3 nucleotides: TGCGCCAGCAGCCAAAGCTCCTCAGTCACCGACCGCAATGAGCAGTTCTTC. Translation: CASSQSSSVTDRNEQFF.

The CDR3 nucleotides are TGTGCCAGCAGCCAGACAGGGGGCGGGTACGAGCAGTACTTC. It translates to CASSQTGGGYEQYF. The chain recombines TRBV13 with TRBJ2-7; 10 bases line up with TRBD1. The ends lost 5 bases at V and 4 bases at J; junction bases unmatched: 5. From germline, CDR1 is PRHDT and CDR2 FYEKMQ (reference sequence). CDR3 length: 14 amino acids.

This clonotype was detected many times. The chain employs TRBV6-5 and TRBJ1-2, with 7 bases lining up with TRBD1. The V segment lost 2 bases and the J segment 6 bases; nucleotides outside the gene matches: 6. The CDR3 is made up of 14 amino acids. Germline V CDR1 and CDR2: MNHEY, SVGAGI. The CDR3 loop is CASSYRLQGDGYTF. The CDR3 coding sequence is TGTGCCAGCAGTTACCGTCTGCAGGGGGATGGCTACACCTTC.

This clonotype was seen a handful of times. V gene TRBV18 combines with J gene TRBJ1-1, with TRBD1 matching 11 bases. Germline assignment: CDR1 KGHSH and CDR2 LQKENI. This CDR3 is 15 amino acids long. The V and J ends lost 4 bases and 3 bases, in that order; junction bases with no gene match: 4. The CDR3 DNA is TGTGCCAGCTCACTCCGGACAGGGGGCTACACTGAAGCTTTCTTT. It specifies CASSLRTGGYTEAFF.

This clonotype showed up many times. The chain combines TRBV6-2 or TRBV6-3 with TRBJ2-2, with D unresolved. The V gene lost 5 bases and the J gene lost 1 base, with 8 bases spanning the gap. Per the germline V gene, CDR1 is MNHEY and CDR2 is SVGEGT. The CDR3 covers 14 residues. The CDR3 is CASSLARNTGELFF. CDR3 in DNA: TGTGCCAGCAGTCTTGCTAGGAACACCGGGGAGCTGTTTTTT.

As DNA, the CDR3 is TGTGCCAGCAGCCCCGCAGGCAGGGACCCTGGCTACACCTTC. This translates into CASSPAGRDPGYTF. This chain joins TRBV7-9 and TRBJ1-2, with D maybe TRBD1 (5 bases). The CDR3 contains 14 residues. The V end lost 5 bases, the J end lost 7 bases, and 17 bases lay between the germline ends. Germline CDR1 and CDR2: SEHNR and FQNEAQ (reference sequence).

Many counts were recorded for this clonotype. The V and J genes are TRBV20-1 and TRBJ2-1; 8 bases fit TRBD2. Germline V CDR1 and CDR2: DFQATT, SNEGSKA (reference sequence). The CDR3 runs to 15 residues. Trimming removed 6 bases from V and 4 bases from J; junction bases left unmatched: 11. The CDR3 DNA reads as TGCAGTGCCCCGCTGGCGGGAGGTGTTTACAATGAGCAGTTCTTC. This gives the protein CSAPLAGGVYNEQFF.

This clonotype was counted at least ten times. V and J are TRBV19 and TRBJ2-7, with 7 bases matching TRBD1. The germline V gene has CDR1 LNHDA and CDR2 SQIVND (reference sequence). The J segment lost 0 bases and the V segment lost 3 bases, leaving 5 bases of the junction unmatched. This CDR3 is 15 amino acids long. CDR3 sequence reads: CASSIGGQISYEQYF. CDR3 nucleotide sequence: TGTGCCAGTAGTATTGGGGGACAGATCTCCTACGAGCAGTACTTC.

This clonotype has at least ten counts. The CDR3 DNA reads TGTGCCAGCAGCTTACCAGAGGGAGATACGCAGTATTTT. Its translation: CASSLPEGDTQYF. This chain connects TRBV11-2 to TRBJ2-3; possible D gene TRBD2, 5 bases. Germline loops: CDR1 SGHAT, CDR2 FQNNGV. V lost 2 bases, J lost 5 bases, and 8 bases lay in between. The CDR3 totals 13 residues. The complete variable domain, with remaining parts taken from reference TRBV11-2 and TRBJ2-3, reads EAGVAQSPRYKIIEKRQSVAFWCNPISGHATLYWYQQILGQGPKLLIQFQNNGVVDDSQLPKDRFSAERLKGVDSTLKIQPAKLEDSAVYLCASSLPEGDTQYFGPGTRLTVL.

Many counts were recorded for this clonotype. This sequence joins TRBV28 and TRBJ1-5; tentatively, D is TRBD1 (6 bases). The germline V gene encodes CDR1 MDHEN and CDR2 SYDVKM. V was clipped by 3 bases and J by 3 bases, with 15 bases between them. This CDR3 spans 16 amino acids. The CDR3 protein is CASSFPGVRVNQPQHF. DNA for the CDR3: TGTGCCAGCAGTTTTCCAGGGGTAAGGGTCAATCAGCCCCAGCATTTT.

This clonotype was observed a few times. The genes are TRBV19 and TRBJ2-5, with 9 bases matching TRBD2. The ends lost 4 bases at V and 6 bases at J; junction bases unmatched: 6. CDR1 and CDR2 (germline): LNHDA, SQIVND (reference sequence). This CDR3 is built from 14 residues. The CDR3 sequence is CASSRGSGRQTQYF. The CDR3 DNA reads TGTGCCAGTAGTAGGGGTAGCGGGAGACAGACCCAGTACTTC.

A few counts support this clonotype. The V gene is TRBV20-1, the J gene TRBJ2-7; D may match TRBD1 or TRBD2 (5 bases each). Trimming pared 3 bases from V and 2 bases from J, leaving 8 bases between. Germline V gene lookup returns CDR1 DFQATT and CDR2 SNEGSKA (reference sequence). The CDR3 consists of 12 residues. Here the CDR3 DNA reads TGCAGTGCTAGCGGGGCAACCTACGAGCAGTACTTC. Amino acid sequence: CSASGATYEQYF.

The rearrangement links TRBV30 to TRBJ1-2; D possibly corresponds to TRBD1 (5 bases). Trimming cost V 1 base and J 3 bases, with 15 bases left between them. The CDR3 covers 15 residues. CDR1 and CDR2 (germline): GTSNPN, SVGIG (reference sequence). The CDR3 here is CAWSGLTGTDYGYTF. CDR3 DNA: TGTGCCTGGAGTGGCCTCACCGGGACGGACTATGGCTACACCTTC.

This clonotype was observed a few times. The genes are TRBV7-9 and TRBJ1-1, with D possibly being TRBD1 (6 bases). Trimming removed 6 bases from V and 3 bases from J, with 11 bases in between. Germline V gene data show CDR1 as SEHNR and CDR2 as FQNEAQ (reference sequence). This CDR3 is built from 13 residues. Here the CDR3 DNA reads TGTGCCAGCAGACAGGGCTCTGACACTGAAGCTTTCTTT. This encodes CASRQGSDTEAFF.